This TCR beta chain was observed in a study of T cells in Graves' hyperthyroidism and ophthalmopathy. Study-wide points: From stable hyperthyroidism, ophthalmopathy was separated by a 13 V-J model. Also found in blood were most expanded thyroid clonotypes above 0.001.

Ophthalmopathy patients all had a Clinical Activity Score of at least 3, a NOSPECS grade of at least 4 and disease under 3 months old. TCR beta CDR3 region amplification was performed from RNA transcripts. RT-PCR in the first round (using the HTBI primer set) targeted the TCR CDR3. TCRdb analysed the multiplex PCR reads with MiXCR anew, one entry per CDR3 protein. Here the sample spans 500,000 or so distinct CDR3 sequences, about 15% being singletons. CDR1 is MNHNS and CDR2 is SASEGT in the germline V gene. Trimming pared 5 bases from V and 8 bases from J, leaving 21 bases between. This CDR3 is built from 15 residues. Comments on this clonotype: Its antigen is unknown.

Source material: blood. This clonotype originated in a woman aged 18-35 years with Graves' ophthalmopathy. The chain combines TRBV6-1 with TRBJ1-1; the D gene is possibly TRBD1 (6 bases). The CDR3 sequence: CASSRIRGGDLEAFF. The CDR3 bases are TGTGCCAGCAGTAGGATCAGGGGAGGGGACTTGGAAGCTTTCTTT.